These 28 T cell receptor beta chains originate from one sample sequenced in a study of PD-1 blockade in classical Hodgkin lymphoma. The data were produced by immunoSEQ multiplex PCR, yet TCRdb's version contains in-frame clones alone and is incomplete. The repertoire consists of 57,000 or so clones, with roughly nine tenths occurring once and the leading ten covering roughly 8.7%. Time point given: cycle 4 day 1 (C4D1), after 6 weeks of nivolumab. Relapse was seen in all patients after autologous stem cell transplantation, and brentuximab vedotin exposure was variable. The sequenced sample was peripheral blood mononuclear cells (PBMCs), obtained before the fourth cycle of nivolumab. The source is a human donor with classical Hodgkin lymphoma.

The chain joins TRBV6-1 to TRBJ1-5, with TRBD1 identical over 8 bases. Germline lookup yields CDR1 MNHNS and CDR2 SASEGT. With 6 bases clipped from V and 4 bases from J, the junction kept 5 bases outside the gene matches. The CDR3 runs 14 residues. The CDR3 region is CASSETGGNQPQHF. CDR3 bases: TGTGCCAGCAGCGAAACAGGGGGTAATCAGCCCCAGCATTTT.

The rearrangement uses TRBV23-1 and TRBJ2-1; D ambiguous. TRBV23-1 is sorted into the ORF group, with uncertain function. This CDR3 has 12 amino acids. Trimming removed 1 base at V and 8 bases at J, with 6 bases between. For the CDR3, the DNA is TGCGCCAGCAGTCAATGGCAGGATGAGCAGTTCTTC. This sequence encodes CASSQWQDEQFF.

This sequence joins TRBV13 and TRBJ1-1; D is unclear. CDR1 and CDR2 from the germline V gene are PRHDT and FYEKMQ (reference sequence). This CDR3 is built from 17 residues. Trimming pared 4 bases from V and 4 bases from J, leaving 22 bases between. The CDR3: CASSSTPGLGIGTEAFF. For the CDR3, the DNA is TGTGCCAGCAGCTCTACCCCAGGCCTGGGTATCGGCACTGAAGCTTTCTTT.

V is TRBV6-6 and J is TRBJ1-2; the D gene is possibly TRBD1 (5 bases). Germline V CDR1 and CDR2: MNHNY, SVGAGI (reference sequence). This CDR3 is 15 amino acids long. V lost 2 bases, J lost 2 bases, and 12 bases lay in between. Here the CDR3 reads CASSYAQGANYGYTF. DNA of the CDR3: TGTGCCAGCAGTTACGCCCAGGGCGCCAACTATGGCTACACCTTC.

The gene calls are TRBV7-9 and TRBJ2-5; the match to TRBD2 covers 10 bases. The CDR3 is 13 amino acids. V was pared by 5 bases and J by 7 bases, with 4 bases of the junction left unmatched. CDR1 and CDR2 (germline): SEHNR, FQNEAQ (reference sequence). CDR3 sequence: CASSPSGGGTQYF. In nucleotides, the CDR3 is TGTGCCAGCAGCCCCAGCGGGGGGGGGACCCAGTACTTC.

V usage is TRBV10-3 and J usage is TRBJ2-3, with 12 positions matching TRBD1. The CDR3 consists of 14 residues. Losses at the gene ends were 9 bases for V and 2 bases for J; bases not matched to a gene: 3. Germline CDR1 ENHRY, CDR2 SYGVKD. The DNA of the CDR3 is TGTGCCATGGGACAGGGGGCTACCACAGATACGCAGTATTTT. Residues: CAMGQGATTDTQYF.

CDR3 nucleotide sequence: TGCGCCAGCAGCTCTGACGGGTACTACGAGCAGTACTTC. Amino acids: CASSSDGYYEQYF. The rearrangement links TRBV5-1 to TRBJ2-7; D gene unclear. The germline V and J ends were trimmed by 3 bases and 3 bases, with 10 bases remaining between them. Germline CDR1 SGHRS, CDR2 YFSETQ. This CDR3 contains 13 residues.

This chain connects TRBV27 to TRBJ2-1, with 15 bases lining up with TRBD2. Germline-derived CDR1 and CDR2 are MNHEY and SMNVEV (reference sequence). V lost 3 bases and J lost 9; bases outside the gene matches: 6. The CDR3 is 16 amino acids. The CDR3 region has the DNA TGTGCCAGCAGTTTGCCCGGGACTAGCGGGGGGCGTGAGCAGTTCTTC. Amino acid sequence: CASSLPGTSGGREQFF.

The rearrangement links TRBV30 to TRBJ2-7; TRBD2 matches 7 bases. Trimming cost V 1 base and J 3 bases; bases outside gene matches: 6. The CDR3 sequence is 14 residues long. CDR1 and CDR2 (germline): GTSNPN, SVGIG (reference sequence). Here the CDR3 reads CAWSGYGGNYEQYF. The CDR3 DNA reads as TGTGCCTGGAGTGGGTACGGGGGGAACTACGAGCAGTACTTC.

V and J are TRBV6-1 and TRBJ2-2; the D gene could be TRBD1 or TRBD2 (6 bases each). The germline CDR1 and CDR2 sequences are MNHNS and SASEGT. This CDR3 is 14 amino acids long. Trimming shortened V by 7 bases and J by 2 bases, and 11 bases separated the two germline ends. Written as DNA, the CDR3 is TGTGCCAGCACCCGGGGGCGCAACACCGGGGAGCTGTTTTTT. It translates to CASTRGRNTGELFF.

This chain joins TRBV6-5 and TRBJ1-4; TRBD1 might be the D (5 bases). Between the trimmed V and J ends, which lost 8 bases and 8 bases, there was a span of 15 bases. This CDR3 spans 13 amino acids. CDR1 is MNHEY, CDR2 SVGAGI, per germline. For the CDR3, the DNA is TGTGCCAGCCGCCGAGGGGCGTGGGAAAAACTGTTTTTT. Protein product: CASRRGAWEKLFF.

The CDR3 nucleotides read TGTGCCAGCAGTTACAAGGGCGGGCTATATGGCTACACCTTC. This translates into CASSYKGGLYGYTF. The chain is built from TRBV6-5 and TRBJ1-2; D uncertain. The V end was cut by 2 bases, the J end by 5 bases, with 12 bases between. Germline assignment: CDR1 MNHEY and CDR2 SVGAGI. The length of the CDR3 is 14 residues.

This chain uses TRBV27 with TRBJ2-1; TRBD2 matches 8 bases. The CDR3 length is 18 residues. The germline V gene has CDR1 MNHEY and CDR2 SMNVEV (reference sequence). V was clipped by 6 bases and J by 3 bases; unmatched bases: 16. The CDR3 loop is CASRLFPGGTTLYNEQFF. Here the CDR3 DNA reads TGTGCCAGCAGACTCTTTCCGGGGGGGACAACACTCTACAATGAGCAGTTCTTC.

This clone was detected a few times. The gene calls are TRBV28 and TRBJ1-6, with 7 bases aligning to TRBD1. The germline gives CDR1 MDHEN, CDR2 SYDVKM. Trimming took 2 bases from V and 0 from J; bases not matched to a gene: 7. The CDR3 extends over 18 amino acids. Written as DNA, the CDR3 is TGTGCCAGCAGTTTAAGGTCGACAGGGAGCTCCTATAATTCACCCCTCCACTTT. It yields the protein CASSLRSTGSSYNSPLHF.

The CDR3 loop reads CASSKDSYAPGGYTF. The CDR3 bases are TGTGCCAGCAGTAAGGACAGTTACGCCCCCGGGGGCTACACCTTC. The genes are TRBV6-5 and TRBJ1-2; weak D call: TRBD1 (6 bases). CDR1 and CDR2 from the germline V gene are MNHEY and SVGAGI. CDR3 length equals 15 residues. Trimming cost V 5 bases and J 8 bases, with 21 bases left between them.

In regard to this clone: At one boundary the junction diverges from the germline segment, which might be a read error. This specimen includes other DNA sequences encoding the same CDR3. The chain recombines TRBV7-8 with TRBJ1-2, with D possibly being TRBD1 (5 bases). CDR3 length: 12 residues. Germline-derived CDR1 and CDR2 are SGHVS and FQNEAQ. The CDR3 sequence is CASSRGDYGYTF. The CDR3 DNA reads TGTGCCAGCAGCCGGGGGGACTACGGCTACACCTTC.

This chain joins TRBV7-9 and TRBJ2-3; D remains ambiguous. V was trimmed by 5 bases and J by 0 bases, leaving 3 bases between them. Germline loops: CDR1 SEHNR, CDR2 FQNEAQ (reference sequence). The CDR3 has 12 amino acids. The CDR3 DNA reads TGTGCCAGCAGCCAAAGCACAGATACGCAGTATTTT. This sequence encodes CASSQSTDTQYF.

The CDR3 is CASSGVPGKGYGYTF. Here the CDR3 DNA reads TGCGCCAGCAGCGGAGTGCCAGGGAAGGGCTATGGCTACACCTTC. This chain connects TRBV5-1 to TRBJ1-2; a possible D gene is TRBD1 (5 bases). Germline V gene data show CDR1 as SGHRS and CDR2 as YFSETQ. The V end lost 4 bases, the J end lost 4 bases, and 17 bases lay between the germline ends. The CDR3 spans 15 residues.

The chain joins TRBV5-1 to TRBJ2-2; 10 bases align to TRBD1. CDR1 is SGHRS, CDR2 YFSETQ, per germline. The CDR3 sequence is 15 residues long. The ends lost 3 bases at V and 6 bases at J; junction bases unmatched: 5. CDR3 amino acids: CASSSTGGRAGELFF. CDR3 DNA: TGCGCCAGCAGCTCGACAGGGGGCAGGGCCGGGGAGCTGTTTTTT.

This clone came up once. This rearrangement joins TRBV28 to TRBJ1-4, with D unresolved. This CDR3 is 16 amino acids long. V dropped 4 bases and J dropped 4 bases, with 16 bases sitting between them. The germline CDR1 and CDR2 sequences are MDHEN and SYDVKM. DNA for the CDR3: TGTGCCAGCAGTTATCCAGGAGGAAACGTTAATGAAAAACTGTTTTTT. As protein: CASSYPGGNVNEKLFF.

The rearrangement joins TRBV7-6 to TRBJ1-5; maybe TRBD1 (6 bases). The CDR3 is 15 amino acids. V lost 0 bases and J lost 4, with 10 bases in between. From germline, CDR1 is SGHVS and CDR2 FNYEAQ. The CDR3 is CASSLATGRNQPQHF. The CDR3 DNA follows: TGTGCCAGCAGCTTAGCGACAGGAAGGAATCAGCCCCAGCATTTT.

Details on this clone: This same CDR3 is encoded by further DNA sequences in the sample. The J gene is TRBJ2-2, the V gene TRBV5-1; 7 positions agree with TRBD1. J lost 4 bases, V lost 2 bases, and 5 bases had no gene match. The CDR3 is made up of 15 amino acids. In germline, CDR1 is SGHRS, CDR2 YFSETQ. In DNA form, the CDR3 reads TGCGCCAGCAGCTTCCAAGGGGGCAGCACCGGGGAGCTGTTTTTT. It translates to CASSFQGGSTGELFF.

The J gene is TRBJ2-7, the V gene TRBV28; 7 positions match TRBD2. The CDR3 loop spans 11 amino acids. Germline lookup yields CDR1 MDHEN and CDR2 SYDVKM. Trimming cost V 8 bases and J 6 bases; bases outside gene matches: 4. CDR3 DNA sequence: TGTGCCAGCTTGCGGGGGAGCGAGCAGTACTTC. It codes for CASLRGSEQYF.

This clone was observed a few times. The CDR3 sequence is CASSEGTLRPDTQYF. CDR3 DNA: TGTGCCAGCAGTGAAGGGACTCTGAGACCCGATACGCAGTATTTT. J is TRBJ2-3 and V is TRBV2; a weak D match, TRBD2 (5 bases). This CDR3 contains 15 residues. Trimming pared 1 base from V and 6 bases from J, leaving 14 bases between. Germline CDR1 SNHLY, CDR2 FYNNEI.

The V call is TRBV30, the J call TRBJ2-5, with TRBD2 identical over 8 bases. Per the germline V gene, CDR1 is GTSNPN and CDR2 is SVGIG (reference sequence). With 0 bases clipped from V and 3 bases from J, the junction kept 9 bases outside the gene matches. The CDR3 is 16 residues long. The CDR3 DNA reads TGTGCCTGGAGTGTTTTTCGGGGGGGATGTGAAGAGACCCAGTACTTC. Protein product: CAWSVFRGGCEETQYF.

The V gene is TRBV6-1, the J gene TRBJ2-5; TRBD2 aligns across 7 bases. Germline CDR1 MNHNS, CDR2 SASEGT. This CDR3 is built from 15 residues. Trimming cost V 8 bases and J 5 bases; bases outside gene matches: 14. CDR3 in DNA: TGTGCCAGCGGGGAGGCCGGGACTAAACTGGAGACCCAGTACTTC. Translating it yields CASGEAGTKLETQYF.

This chain joins TRBV5-1 and TRBJ2-3; no definite D call. The CDR3 loop spans 14 amino acids. The V end lost 5 bases, the J end lost 4 bases, and 14 bases lay between the germline ends. Germline V gene data show CDR1 as SGHRS and CDR2 as YFSETQ. CDR3 in DNA: TGCGCCAGCAGTCGGGTCAGTCAAGCAGATACGCAGTATTTT. Residues: CASSRVSQADTQYF.

The rearrangement joins TRBV7-9 to TRBJ2-3; 12 nucleotides align to TRBD2. The length of the CDR3 is 15 residues. Germline-derived CDR1 and CDR2 are SEHNR and FQNEAQ (reference sequence). J gave up 4 bases and V 5 bases, and 4 bases lay outside the gene matches. CDR3 loop: CASSATSGRSDTQYF. The CDR3 DNA follows: TGTGCCAGCAGCGCAACTAGCGGGAGGTCAGATACGCAGTATTTT.